One and the same sample provided the 14 T cell receptor beta chains below, sequenced in a study of blood T cell repertoires in COVID-19. Assay used: immunoSEQ multiplex PCR; TCRdb lists only in-frame clones, some missing. The sample shows 300,000 or so clones, under 95% of them seen only once. Sequencing was performed on PBMCs or T cells enriched from blood (not recorded which). All receptors come from a man aged 55 to 70 who had recovered from COVID-19.

This chain links TRBV18 with TRBJ2-1, with TRBD1 matching over 8 bases. Germline V gene data show CDR1 as KGHSH and CDR2 as LQKENI. The CDR3 has 17 amino acids. V lost 2 bases and J lost 8; bases outside the gene matches: 14. The CDR3 DNA follows: TGTGCCAGCTCACCATCCAGACAGGGGAAAGGTTACGATGAGCAGTTCTTC. Its protein is CASSPSRQGKGYDEQFF.

The chain uses TRBV29-1 and TRBJ2-3; 7 positions agree with TRBD1. This CDR3 has 14 residues. Germline loops: CDR1 SQVTM, CDR2 ANQGSEA. With V trimmed by 2 bases and J by 2 bases, 4 bases remained unmatched. CDR3 residues: CSVETGQFTDTQYF. Written as DNA, the CDR3 is TGCAGCGTTGAAACGGGACAGTTCACAGATACGCAGTATTTT.

The chain recombines TRBV7-6 with TRBJ2-5, with a possible D match to TRBD1 (6 bases). Germline V gene data show CDR1 as SGHVS and CDR2 as FNYEAQ. Trimming pared 4 bases from V and 2 bases from J, leaving 8 bases between. This CDR3 is built from 13 residues. Written as DNA, the CDR3 is TGTGCCAGCAGCTGGACAGTTCAAGAGACCCAGTACTTC. This gives the protein CASSWTVQETQYF.

With regard to this clone: The same CDR3 also results from other DNA sequences found in this sample. The J gene is TRBJ1-1, the V gene TRBV12-3 or TRBV12-4; D is ambiguous. CDR3 length: 13 residues. V was shortened by 1 base and J by 1 base, with 4 bases between the two germline ends. The CDR3 DNA follows: TGTGCCAGCAGTTTAGGAGGGAACACTGAAGCTTTCTTT. This sequence encodes CASSLGGNTEAFF.

This clone was recorded once. The chain is built from TRBV5-1 and TRBJ1-3; no clear D. Deletions cut 5 bases from V and 0 bases from J, with 9 bases between. The V gene's germline CDR1 is SGHRS and CDR2 YFSETQ. The CDR3 has 14 amino acids. This CDR3 is CASSPESSGNTIYF. As DNA, the CDR3 is TGCGCCAGCAGTCCGGAGTCCTCTGGAAACACCATATATTTT.

The CDR3 spells CASSQDVRGVTYSGTEAFF. DNA of the CDR3: TGCGCCAGCAGCCAAGATGTTCGGGGGGTAACCTACAGTGGCACTGAAGCTTTCTTT. J is TRBJ1-1 and V is TRBV4-1; D may be TRBD1 (5 bases). V lost 0 bases to trimming and J lost 4 bases, with 24 bases between them. The CDR3 is 19 residues long. CDR1 and CDR2 (germline): MGHRA, YSYEKL.

This clone was picked up many times. The chain recombines TRBV11-2 with TRBJ2-5; D is uncertain. CDR1 is SGHAT and CDR2 is FQNNGV in the germline V gene. The germline V and J ends were trimmed by 1 base and 9 bases, with 12 bases remaining between them. The CDR3 length is 13 residues. The CDR3 region has the DNA TGTGCCAGCAGCTTAGGGGCCATGGTGGCCCAGTACTTC. Translated: CASSLGAMVAQYF.

This clone was observed a handful of times. The gene calls are TRBV27 and TRBJ2-7; no clear D. Trimming took off 2 bases at V and 7 bases at J, with 9 bases between the two ends. The CDR3 runs to 12 residues. CDR1 and CDR2 from the germline V gene are MNHEY and SMNVEV (reference sequence). This chain's CDR3 is CASSLIGREQYF. CDR3 nucleotide sequence: TGTGCCAGCAGTTTAATTGGCCGTGAGCAGTACTTC.

For the CDR3, the DNA is TGTGCCACCAGTGACGCCCGACTCGGGACCCAGTACTTC. It encodes CATSDARLGTQYF. The chain employs TRBV24-1 and TRBJ2-5, with no clear D. CDR1 is KGHDR and CDR2 is SFDVKD in the germline V gene. This CDR3 has 13 residues. Trimming removed 4 bases at V and 7 bases at J, with 12 bases between.

Here the CDR3 reads CASSPDSRDTQYF. The CDR3, as DNA: TGTGCCAGCTCACCAGACAGCCGGGATACGCAGTATTTT. The rearrangement links TRBV18 to TRBJ2-3; perhaps TRBD1 as D (5 bases). The germline gives CDR1 KGHSH, CDR2 LQKENI. The CDR3 is 13 amino acids. V shed 2 bases and J shed 6 bases, with 9 bases lying between them.

This chain uses TRBV10-1 with TRBJ2-1; 9 bases agree with TRBD2. The CDR3 spans 17 residues. The germline gives CDR1 WNHNN, CDR2 SYGVQD (reference sequence). With 4 bases clipped from V and 2 bases from J, the junction kept 9 bases outside the gene matches. CDR3 protein: CASSGGKAGGTYNEQFF. The DNA for the CDR3 is TGCGCCAGCAGTGGGGGTAAGGCGGGAGGGACCTACAATGAGCAGTTCTTC.

The chain combines TRBV7-3 with TRBJ1-1; D gene unclear. Trimming shortened V by 2 bases and J by 0 bases, and 4 bases separated the two germline ends. The germline V gene encodes CDR1 SGHTA and CDR2 FQGTGA. The CDR3 runs to 13 residues. The CDR3 nucleotides are TGTGCCAGCAGCTTATTAGTGAACACTGAAGCTTTCTTT. Translation gives CASSLLVNTEAFF.

The J gene is TRBJ1-5, the V gene TRBV4-3; D is unresolved. The CDR3 is made up of 13 amino acids. Germline CDR1 reads LGHNA; CDR2 reads YSLEER. The germline V and J ends were trimmed by 0 bases and 3 bases, with 3 bases remaining between them. The chain's CDR3 is CASSQEYNQPQHF. The CDR3 DNA reads TGCGCCAGCAGCCAAGAATACAATCAGCCCCAGCATTTT.

The chain joins TRBV6-5 to TRBJ1-2, with a tentative D call TRBD1 (6 bases). The CDR3 totals 15 residues. Germline values: CDR1 MNHEY, CDR2 SVGAGI. The V and J ends lost 2 bases and 2 bases respectively, with 12 bases between them. In nucleotides, the CDR3 is TGTGCCAGCAGTTACCTTACAGGGACCAACTATGGCTACACCTTC. Its translation is CASSYLTGTNYGYTF.